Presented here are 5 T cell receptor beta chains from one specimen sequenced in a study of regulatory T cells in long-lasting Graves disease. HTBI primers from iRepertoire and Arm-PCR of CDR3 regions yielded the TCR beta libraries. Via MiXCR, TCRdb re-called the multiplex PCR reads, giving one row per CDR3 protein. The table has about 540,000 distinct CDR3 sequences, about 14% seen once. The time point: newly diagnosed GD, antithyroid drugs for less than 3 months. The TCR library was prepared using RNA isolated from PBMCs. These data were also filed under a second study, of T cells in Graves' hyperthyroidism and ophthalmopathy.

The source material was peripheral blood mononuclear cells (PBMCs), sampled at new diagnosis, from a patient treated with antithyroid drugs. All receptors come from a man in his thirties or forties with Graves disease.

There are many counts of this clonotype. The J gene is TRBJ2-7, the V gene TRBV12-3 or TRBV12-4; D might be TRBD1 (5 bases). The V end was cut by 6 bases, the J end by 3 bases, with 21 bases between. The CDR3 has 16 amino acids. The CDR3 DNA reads TGTGCCAGCAGCGCCAACCCCAGGGATGGGGACTACGAGCAGTACTTC. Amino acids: CASSANPRDGDYEQYF.

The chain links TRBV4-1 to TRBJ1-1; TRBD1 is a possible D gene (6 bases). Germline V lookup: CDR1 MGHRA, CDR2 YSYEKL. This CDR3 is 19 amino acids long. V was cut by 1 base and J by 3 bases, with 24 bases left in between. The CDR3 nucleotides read TGCGCCAGCAGCCAAGGCTTCAGGACGAGATACAAGGGGGACACTGAAGCTTTCTTT. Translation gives CASSQGFRTRYKGDTEAFF.

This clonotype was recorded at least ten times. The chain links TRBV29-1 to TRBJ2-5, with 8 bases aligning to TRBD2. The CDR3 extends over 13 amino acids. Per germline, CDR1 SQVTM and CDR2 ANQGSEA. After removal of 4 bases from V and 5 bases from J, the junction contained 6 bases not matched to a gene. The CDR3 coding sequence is TGCAGCGTTGTGGTGACTAGCGCTGAGACCCAGTACTTC. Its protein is CSVVVTSAETQYF.

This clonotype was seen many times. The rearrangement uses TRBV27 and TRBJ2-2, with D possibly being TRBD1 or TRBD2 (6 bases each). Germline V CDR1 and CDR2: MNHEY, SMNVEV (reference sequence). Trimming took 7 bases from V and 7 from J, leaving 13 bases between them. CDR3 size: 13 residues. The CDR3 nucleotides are TGTGCCAGCAAGGTCAGGGGAGGCGGGGAGCTGTTTTTT. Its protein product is CASKVRGGGELFF.

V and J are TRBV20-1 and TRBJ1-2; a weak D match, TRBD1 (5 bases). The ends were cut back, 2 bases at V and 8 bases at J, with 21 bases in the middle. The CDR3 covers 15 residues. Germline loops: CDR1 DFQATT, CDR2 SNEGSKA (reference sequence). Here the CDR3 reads CSARKDSAAALGYTF. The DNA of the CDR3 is TGCAGTGCTAGAAAAGACAGCGCCGCTGCTCTAGGCTACACCTTC.